Below are 24 T cell receptor beta chains sequenced from a single sample in a study of a mutant IDH1 vaccine in newly diagnosed glioma (dated by TCRdb to about 2021). Library method: the immunoSEQ multiplex PCR assay. The clones in this table, taken by TCRdb from immuneACCESS, are in-frame only. Not every clone is retained; where verified, under half of the shortfall comes from an unresolved V gene, and the cause of the rest is unknown. The sample table holds around 92,000 clones, of which 70% to 90% were seen once. The top ten clonotypes cover roughly 0.54% of the sample. What the time point label conveys for this sample: baseline, week 1 (first vaccination visit). In the paper's terms, the treatment or condition label means: pre-vaccination baseline after standard-of-care therapy. Sequencing was performed on PBMCs, taken from a glioma patient treated with radiotherapy, temozolomide or both. Source of these receptors: a woman aged 50 to 65 with glioma.

A single count supports this clone. The DNA of the CDR3 is TGTGCCAGCACCTCGGGACAGTTTAGCAATCAGCCCCAGCATTTT. Translated, it gives CASTSGQFSNQPQHF. The J gene is TRBJ1-5, the V gene TRBV7-9, with TRBD1 matching 7 bases. The V and J ends lost 7 bases and 0 bases, in that order; junction bases with no gene match: 6. Germline values: CDR1 SEHNR, CDR2 FQNEAQ (reference sequence). The CDR3 sequence is 15 residues long.

The V gene is TRBV5-1, the J gene TRBJ2-7; the match to TRBD1 covers 9 bases. Germline CDR1 reads SGHRS; CDR2 reads YFSETQ. The CDR3 is 15 residues long. V shed 3 bases and J 5 bases; nucleotides not matched to a gene: 9. The CDR3 protein is CASSSVQGAGNEQYF. The DNA of the CDR3 is TGCGCCAGCAGCTCCGTACAGGGGGCTGGCAACGAGCAGTACTTC. The entire variable domain, with the rest obtained from reference TRBV5-1 and TRBJ2-7, is as follows: KAGVTQTPRYLIKTRGQQVTLSCSPISGHRSVSWYQQTPGQGLQFLFEYFSETQRNKGNFPGRFSGRQFSNSRSEMNVSTLELGDSALYLCASSSVQGAGNEQYFGPGTRLTVT.

The CDR3 protein is CASSRGIGQPQHF. The CDR3 bases are TGCGCCAGCAGTAGGGGTATAGGGCAGCCCCAGCATTTT. The chain joins TRBV5-1 to TRBJ1-5; D might be TRBD1 (5 bases). Germline CDR1 is SGHRS and CDR2 is YFSETQ. This CDR3 has 13 amino acids. Trimming removed 5 bases at V and 7 bases at J, with 13 bases between.

V and J are TRBV5-1 and TRBJ2-1; perhaps TRBD2 as D (7 bases). Germline V gene lookup returns CDR1 SGHRS and CDR2 YFSETQ. The CDR3 is 15 residues long. V was cut by 4 bases and J by 7 bases, with 18 bases left in between. The CDR3 spells CASSVPHGGPNEQFF. The CDR3 nucleotides are TGCGCCAGCAGCGTGCCTCACGGGGGGCCAAATGAGCAGTTCTTC. Using reference TRBV5-1 and TRBJ2-1 for the parts outside the CDR3, the full variable domain is KAGVTQTPRYLIKTRGQQVTLSCSPISGHRSVSWYQQTPGQGLQFLFEYFSETQRNKGNFPGRFSGRQFSNSRSEMNVSTLELGDSALYLCASSVPHGGPNEQFFGPGTRLTVL.

The chain links TRBV29-1 to TRBJ2-7, with 9 nucleotides matching TRBD1. This CDR3 is built from 12 residues. Trimming at V came to 6 bases and at J to 1 base, leaving 1 base not matched to a gene. Germline V gene sequence: CDR1 SQVTM, CDR2 ANQGSEA. In DNA form, the CDR3 reads TGCAGCGTCGGGACAGGGTCCTACGAGCAGTACTTC. It is translated as CSVGTGSYEQYF.

V gene TRBV7-6 combines with J gene TRBJ2-7; D is possibly TRBD1 or TRBD2 (6 bases each). Trimming pared 5 bases from V and 6 bases from J, leaving 17 bases between. In germline, CDR1 is SGHVS, CDR2 FNYEAQ. The CDR3 runs 14 residues. DNA for the CDR3: TGTGCCAGCAGCCCGTCGAGGGGGGTCGGCGAGCAGTACTTC. This sequence encodes CASSPSRGVGEQYF.

The chain links TRBV6-6 to TRBJ1-5, with 7 positions matching TRBD1. The V gene's germline CDR1 is MNHNY and CDR2 SVGAGI (reference sequence). The V gene end was trimmed by 5 bases and the J gene end by 2 bases; junction bases not matched to a gene: 0. The CDR3 contains 13 residues. The CDR3, as DNA: TGTGCCAGCAGTACAGGGGGCAATCAGCCCCAGCATTTT. Its translation is CASSTGGNQPQHF.

The genes are TRBV11-2 and TRBJ2-7; 7 bases are shared with TRBD1. This CDR3 contains 14 residues. The V gene end was trimmed by 8 bases and the J gene end by 4 bases; junction bases not matched to a gene: 11. Germline CDR1 is SGHAT and CDR2 is FQNNGV. The DNA for the CDR3 is TGTGCCAGCCGCGCAGTAGGGGGCGTGTACGAGCAGTACTTC. Translating gives CASRAVGGVYEQYF.

This chain connects TRBV5-3 to TRBJ2-1; 9 positions match TRBD2. TRBV5-3 is treated as an ORF (open reading frame) with a function not yet certain. There are 18 residues in the CDR3. J lost 2 bases, V lost 0 bases, and 9 bases had no gene match. The CDR3 spells CARSLDSGLAITYNEQFF. DNA of the CDR3: TGTGCCAGAAGCTTGGATTCTGGACTAGCGATTACCTACAATGAGCAGTTCTTC.

The chain employs TRBV27 and TRBJ2-1, with D hard to call. Trimming shortened V by 6 bases and J by 6 bases, and 6 bases separated the two germline ends. Germline V gives CDR1 MNHEY, CDR2 SMNVEV (reference sequence). This CDR3 comprises 11 residues. This CDR3 is CASRSGNEQFF. The CDR3, as DNA: TGTGCCAGCAGGTCGGGCAATGAGCAGTTCTTC.

The chain recombines TRBV28 with TRBJ2-3; a possible D gene is TRBD1 (7 bases). The V and J ends lost 2 bases and 3 bases respectively, with 12 bases between them. The CDR3 length is 15 residues. Germline assignment: CDR1 MDHEN and CDR2 SYDVKM. CDR3 region: CASSLEQGGTDTQYF. The CDR3 bases are TGTGCCAGCAGTTTAGAGCAGGGGGGAACAGATACGCAGTATTTT.

This chain connects TRBV7-9 to TRBJ2-7; 7 bases agree with TRBD2. J lost 6 bases, V lost 5 bases, and 19 bases had no gene match. The germline V gene encodes CDR1 SEHNR and CDR2 FQNEAQ (reference sequence). The CDR3 consists of 17 residues. DNA for the CDR3: TGTGCCAGCAGCCTTAAACCACTAGCGAGCCCCAATGGCGAGCAGTACTTC. This codes for CASSLKPLASPNGEQYF.

This clone was seen only once. In DNA form, the CDR3 reads TGCAGCGTTGAGGGACTAACCCAAGAGACCCAGTACTTC. It translates to CSVEGLTQETQYF. The chain carries TRBV29-1 and TRBJ2-5, with 7 nucleotides matching TRBD2. CDR3 length equals 13 residues. V lost 3 bases, J lost 1 base, and 2 bases stayed unmatched. The germline CDR1 and CDR2 sequences are SQVTM and ANQGSEA.

The V and J genes are TRBV6-5 and TRBJ1-2; no clear D. Germline CDR1 and CDR2: MNHEY and SVGAGI. The CDR3 has 14 residues. Trimming removed 0 bases at V and 4 bases at J, with 9 bases between. The CDR3 bases are TGTGCCAGCAGTTACTCGAAGGGTACCTATGGCTACACCTTC. Residues: CASSYSKGTYGYTF.

This sequence joins TRBV9 and TRBJ1-2, with 8 bases lining up with TRBD1. Losses at the gene ends were 4 bases for V and 5 bases for J; bases not matched to a gene: 7. CDR1 is SGDLS, CDR2 YYNGEE, per germline. The CDR3 loop spans 14 amino acids. The CDR3 DNA is TGTGCCAGCAGCAATCGGACAGGGAAGTATGGCTACACCTTC. The encoded protein is CASSNRTGKYGYTF. The full variable domain, completed using reference TRBV9 and TRBJ1-2, is DSGVTQTPKHLITATGQRVTLRCSPRSGDLSVYWYQQSLDQGLQFLIQYYNGEERAKGNILERFSAQQFPDLHSELNLSSLELGDSALYFCASSNRTGKYGYTFGSGTRLTVV.

The rearrangement joins TRBV10-3 to TRBJ2-1; 10 bases are a match to TRBD1. The CDR3 length is 19 residues. V lost 0 bases to trimming and J lost 4 bases; unmatched junction nucleotides: 12. Germline CDR1 reads ENHRY; CDR2 reads SYGVKD. The CDR3 DNA is TGTGCCATCAGTGAGTCCGCGGGACAGGGGTCGCGTTTATACAATGAGCAGTTCTTC. This encodes CAISESAGQGSRLYNEQFF.

The chain has TRBV5-1 and TRBJ2-3, with D uncertain. Germline CDR1 and CDR2: SGHRS and YFSETQ. CDR3 length: 15 amino acids. Trimming removed 0 bases from V and 0 bases from J, with 8 bases in between. CDR3 nucleotide sequence: TGCGCCAGCAGCTTGGGTTCCGGAAGCACAGATACGCAGTATTTT. As protein: CASSLGSGSTDTQYF.

This clone came up once. The rearrangement joins TRBV28 to TRBJ2-5; 8 bases are shared with TRBD2. Gene TRBJ2-7 matches the end of the DNA better, so the J call may be wrong. The CDR3 sequence is 16 residues long. Germline-derived CDR1 and CDR2 are MDHEN and SYDVKM. The CDR3 nucleotides read TGTGCCAGCAGTCCCCTCCGGAATAGCGGGGCCTACGAGCAGTACTTC. Encoded protein: CASSPLRNSGAYEQYF.

The genes are TRBV2 and TRBJ2-6, with D possibly being TRBD2 (6 bases). This CDR3 has 15 amino acids. Germline assignment: CDR1 SNHLY and CDR2 FYNNEI. V lost 7 bases to trimming and J lost 2 bases, with 12 bases between them. CDR3 in amino acids: CASNGGQAGANVLTF. In DNA form, the CDR3 reads TGTGCCAGCAATGGAGGGCAGGCTGGGGCCAACGTCCTGACTTTC.

This clone was detected once. This chain joins TRBV19 and TRBJ2-1; 12 nucleotides agree with TRBD2. Unmatched junction bases numbered 9, after V lost 4 bases and J lost 8 bases. Germline lookup yields CDR1 LNHDA and CDR2 SQIVND (reference sequence). The CDR3 has 16 amino acids. CDR3 in amino acids: CASSTPLAGGSDEQFF. CDR3 DNA sequence: TGTGCCAGTAGTACCCCCCTAGCGGGAGGGAGCGATGAGCAGTTCTTC.

This sequence joins TRBV15 and TRBJ1-2, with 7 bases that match TRBD1. CDR1 and CDR2 (germline): LNHNV, YYDKDF (reference sequence). With 3 bases clipped from V and 6 bases from J, the junction kept 7 bases outside the gene matches. The CDR3 covers 14 residues. The CDR3 loop is CATSSRVTGNGYTF. CDR3 bases: TGTGCCACCAGCAGCCGAGTGACAGGGAATGGCTACACCTTC.

The DNA of the CDR3 is TGTGCCAGCAGTTTACAGGGGGCGAACACTGAAGCTTTCTTT. It yields the protein CASSLQGANTEAFF. This sequence joins TRBV27 and TRBJ1-1; the match to TRBD1 covers 8 bases. This CDR3 spans 14 amino acids. The junction had 0 bases not matched to a gene; V was cut back by 2 bases and J by 1 base. Per germline, CDR1 MNHEY and CDR2 SMNVEV (reference sequence).

The gene calls are TRBV6-5 and TRBJ1-1; D may be TRBD1 (5 bases). The CDR3 loop spans 13 amino acids. Germline values: CDR1 MNHEY, CDR2 SVGAGI. Between the trimmed V and J ends, which lost 9 bases and 8 bases, there was a span of 19 bases. CDR3 bases: TGTGCCAGTCAGTTAATCCCCACAGGCGAAGCTTTCTTT. Its protein product is CASQLIPTGEAFF.

The V and J genes are TRBV2 and TRBJ1-5; D is uncertain. V was cut by 5 bases and J by 0 bases, with 8 bases left in between. Germline V gives CDR1 SNHLY, CDR2 FYNNEI. The CDR3 consists of 14 residues. The CDR3 here is CASSRVSSNQPQHF. The CDR3 DNA sequence: TGTGCCAGCAGTCGGGTCTCTAGCAATCAGCCCCAGCATTTT.